This entry lists 2 T cell receptor beta chains sequenced from one sample in a study of blood T cell repertoires in COVID-19. Assay: immunoSEQ multiplex PCR; the TCRdb copy retains only in-frame clones and omits some. The sample includes more than 85,000 clones, around 84% of them seen just once. Sequenced material: peripheral blood. These receptors all come from a man aged 45 to 65 with active or convalescent COVID-19.

The genes are TRBV29-1 and TRBJ2-1; D is perhaps TRBD2 (6 bases). CDR3 size: 13 residues. Per the germline V gene, CDR1 is SQVTM and CDR2 is ANQGSEA. The V end was cut by 2 bases, the J end by 6 bases, with 11 bases between. CDR3 sequence (DNA): TGCAGCGTTGAAAGGGAAGCGGGCAATGAGCAGTTCTTC. Protein sequence: CSVEREAGNEQFF.

The chain has TRBV4-3 and TRBJ1-5; D may be TRBD1 (5 bases). V was shortened by 0 bases and J by 3 bases, with 9 bases between the two germline ends. The germline gives CDR1 LGHNA, CDR2 YSLEER. This CDR3 is built from 15 residues. The CDR3 reads CASSQDTGSNQPQHF. In DNA form, the CDR3 reads TGCGCCAGCAGCCAAGATACAGGCTCCAATCAGCCCCAGCATTTT.